The T cell receptor beta chain described here comes from a study of beta chain features in type 1 diabetes. Study-level results: VDJ junctions from patients with type 1 diabetes contained fewer insertions and more deletions. Within the patient group, naive, central memory and Treg TCRB repertoires appeared more similar to each other than within healthy donors.

The entirety of the isolated RNA underwent reverse transcription, so expressed TCRB transcripts were sequenced. The assay was immunoSEQ multiplex PCR, and TCRdb's table has in-frame clones only and misses some. The sample lists hundreds of thousands of clones, around 12% occurring once. This CDR3 has 15 residues. With 7 bases removed from V and 5 bases from J, the gap between germline ends came to 20 bases. Per germline, CDR1 MDHEN and CDR2 SYDVKM. A CD45RO/CCR7/CD25/CD127/CD95/CD27 panel sorted naive, central memory, regulatory and stem cell-like memory CD4+ cells. A word on this clone: Its antigen is as yet unknown.

The sequencing sample was made of naive CD4+ T cells from blood. V usage is TRBV28 and J usage is TRBJ2-5; possible D gene TRBD1, 6 bases. The sequence came from a man between 18 and 29 years old in good health. The CDR3: CASTELGGVKETQYF. The CDR3 coding sequence is TGTGCCAGCACTGAGCTAGGGGGAGTTAAGGAGACCCAGTACTTC.